The entry that follows covers one T cell receptor (beta chain) sequence. Its antigen remains undetermined. Base quality data are lacking; no much larger clone is found one base away. The immunoSEQ Assay, a bias-controlled multiplex PCR, was used to amplify TCRbeta CDR3 regions from genomic DNA. Per the original workflow: Within the assay, amplification of reference gene primers was used to estimate how many nucleated cells each sample contained. To quantify the absolute abundance of each unique TCRbeta CDR3 rearrangement, sequence reads were collapsed and filtered. For each sample, productive Simpson clonality was calculated by taking the square root of Simpson's diversity index across productive rearrangements. TCRdb obtained this table from immuneACCESS and retained in-frame rearrangements with V and J assigned. These tables miss some clones; where compared with another copy, unresolved V genes account for less than half of the shortfall, and the remainder is unexplained. V and J calls and clone size are given by that table; D and trimming were obtained from the DNA. This sample has about 400,000 clones in its table, and 85% to 90% of those were observed once. The ten largest clones represent approximately 2.9% of the sample.

Each collaborating institution followed its own protocols to collect whole blood in K2EDTA tubes. For TCRbeta analysis, collaborators shipped samples as frozen whole blood, isolated PBMCs, or DNA extracted from either of those sample types. This entry is derived from a study of blood T cell repertoires in COVID-19 (dated by TCRdb to about 2020). General notes on the study: Samples from collaborators originated in the United States, Italy and Spain and spanned both the acute and convalescent phases of COVID-19. The repertoires were made available in a free public database intended to serve as a resource for research on the immune response to SARS-CoV-2. Where HLA class I and class II types were available, the types were taken from metadata supplied by the sample provider, not from assay-based typing. The samples were drawn from two sources: the first 160 participants of the ongoing ImmuneRACE study, and 1,254 subjects contributed by 6 global collaborators. The prospective study material was composed of cDNA or gDNA derived from T cells, B-cell-depleted T cells, or PBMCs. Sample metadata almost always included a de-identified subject ID, COVID-19 status, age in years and sex. The dataset comprised deeply sampled blood TCRbeta repertoires from subjects exposed to, actively infected with, or recovered from COVID-19.

Beyond this particular receptor, the publication reports: The amount of clinical and demographic metadata varied by source and participant and was provided uncurated.

The CDR3 covers 10 residues, taking in both the cysteine and the phenylalanine. The only DNA kept is the CDR3, 30 bases in frame from the first base. V and J lose 5 bases and 7 bases, and a span of 8 bases separates them. The germline V gene (reference sequence) specifies GTSNPN as CDR1 and SVGIG as CDR2. The sequence is built from TRBV30 and TRBJ1-2; the D gene cannot be named for sure. The sequenced material came from peripheral blood. This receptor was taken from a human donor in a cohort sampled during active COVID-19. The DNA reads TGTGCCTGGGGGAGTGGTGGCTACACCTTC. This encodes CAWGSGGYTF.